Listed below are T cell receptor beta chains from one sample, sequenced in a study of T cell changes during pregnancy in multiple sclerosis. Clones were sequenced by immunoSEQ multiplex PCR, and TCRdb holds only the in-frame ones, with some missing. Here the sample spans 60,000 to 85,000 clones, about nine tenths being singletons. Sequenced here: peripheral blood, sampled in the second trimester of pregnancy. These receptors all come from a female donor with multiple sclerosis, enrolled in a pregnancy study. Both conserved end residues are part of each CDR3. Each record gives: clone size, D gene, V gene, J gene, CDR3 protein, CDR3 DNA. A D gene is named only where the DNA matches it firmly. Not every row has a clone size; where given, it reads once, few, many or a size class.

NA	NA	TRBV30	TRBJ2-5	CAWSVSSSGTQYF	TGTGCCTGGAGTGTTTCCTCGAGTGGGACCCAGTACTTC
NA	TRBD1	TRBV6-5	TRBJ2-7	CASSFSGGGGYEQYF	TGTGCCAGCAGTTTTTCAGGGGGCGGAGGCTACGAGCAGTACTTC
NA	NA	TRBV19	TRBJ2-2	CASSIYQGRNTGELFF	TGTGCCAGTAGTATTTATCAGGGGCGGAACACCGGGGAGCTGTTTTTT
NA	NA	TRBV29-1	TRBJ2-1	CSVQGASYNEQFF	TGCAGCGTTCAAGGGGCGTCCTACAATGAGCAGTTCTTC
NA	NA	TRBV6-5	TRBJ2-7	CASSSTPWAYEQYF	TGTGCCAGCAGTTCGACACCATGGGCCTACGAGCAGTACTTC
NA	NA	TRBV5-4	TRBJ2-2	CASGESSGELFF	TGTGCCAGCGGAGAGTCATCCGGGGAGCTGTTTTTT
NA	TRBD1	TRBV19	TRBJ2-7	CASSTSRQGSYEQYF	TGTGCCAGTAGTACCTCACGACAGGGGAGCTACGAGCAGTACTTC
NA	NA	TRBV27	TRBJ2-4	CASTSTLSGKNIQYF	TGTGCCAGCACCTCGACTCTTTCGGGCAAAAACATTCAGTACTTC
NA	NA	TRBV18	TRBJ1-3	CASSATGGNSGNTIYF	TGTGCCAGCTCAGCCACGGGGGGAAACTCTGGAAACACCATATATTTT
NA	NA	TRBV30	TRBJ2-1	CAWASGAKEFF	NA
NA	NA	TRBV19	TRBJ1-2	CASSMIQGAGGYTF	TGTGCCAGTAGTATGATTCAAGGGGCAGGAGGCTACACCTTC
NA	TRBD2	TRBV2	TRBJ2-1	CASRVRLAGGPHHEQFF	TGTGCCAGCAGGGTGAGACTAGCGGGAGGGCCACATCATGAGCAGTTCTTC
NA	NA	TRBV7-7	TRBJ2-7	CASSPRTDSYEQYF	TGTGCCAGCAGCCCGCGGACGGACAGCTACGAGCAGTACTTC
NA	TRBD1	TRBV5-6	TRBJ1-3	CASSLAGTGPNTIYF	TGTGCCAGCAGCTTGGCCGGGACAGGACCAAACACCATATATTTT
NA	NA	TRBV4-2	TRBJ2-3	CASSPGEITDTQYF	TGTGCCAGCAGCCCTGGGGAGATCACAGATACGCAGTATTTT
once	NA	TRBV6-5	TRBJ1-1	CASSYGPVSNTEAFF	TGTGCCAGCAGTTACGGCCCAGTTTCGAACACTGAAGCTTTCTTT
NA	NA	TRBV15	TRBJ2-7	CATSRDYDEQYF	TGTGCCACCAGCAGAGATTATGACGAGCAGTACTTC
NA	NA	TRBV5-1	TRBJ2-7	CASSSGGSIYEQYF	TGCGCCAGCAGCAGCGGTGGGAGCATCTACGAGCAGTACTTC
NA	TRBD2	TRBV11-2	TRBJ2-5	CASSIAGTSGRPGETQYF	TGTGCCAGCAGCATAGCCGGGACTAGCGGGAGGCCAGGAGAGACCCAGTACTTC
NA	NA	TRBV7-9	TRBJ2-5	CASSLGTGSTLETQYF	TGTGCCAGCAGCTTAGGTACGGGGTCGACACTGGAGACCCAGTACTTC
NA	NA	TRBV27	TRBJ2-4	CASRGAGTNIQYF	TGTGCCAGCAGAGGGGCAGGCACAAACATTCAGTACTTC
NA	TRBD2	TRBV4-1	TRBJ2-1	CASSQGLTSGSNEQFF	TGCGCCAGCAGCCAAGGCCTAACTAGCGGGAGTAATGAGCAGTTCTTC
NA	NA	TRBV6-5	TRBJ1-2	CASSPLGPNYGYTF	TGTGCCAGCAGCCCCTTGGGCCCTAACTATGGCTACACCTTC
NA	NA	TRBV14	TRBJ2-7	CASSQGDWGAYEQYF	TGTGCCAGCAGCCAAGGAGATTGGGGGGCCTACGAGCAGTACTTC
NA	NA	TRBV5-1	TRBJ1-1	CASSPRTQNTEAFF	TGCGCCAGCAGCCCCCGTACACAGAACACTGAAGCTTTCTTT